This section outlines one T cell receptor (beta chain) sequence together with its context. This sample is drawn from a study of T cells in Graves' hyperthyroidism and ophthalmopathy. The investigators amplified TCR beta CDR3 regions from RNA transcripts. A set of HTBI primers served as the primers for a first-round RT-PCR of the TCR CDR3. TCRdb re-analysed the multiplex PCR reads in MiXCR, keeping a single row per CDR3 protein. The data hold 90,000 to 120,000 distinct CDR3 sequences, with roughly 15% observed a single time. Germline assignment: CDR1 SGHTA and CDR2 FQGNSA. This CDR3 spans 14 amino acids. V gave up 1 base and J gave up 7 bases; unmatched junction bases: 4.

The sequence was collected from a woman aged 45-65 years with Graves' hyperthyroidism. The sequencing input was blood. The chain links TRBV7-2 to TRBJ2-1, with 7 bases identical to TRBD1. The CDR3 nucleotides are TGTGCCAGCAGCTTAGAGATGGGACAGAATGAGCAGTTCTTC. Translated, it gives CASSLEMGQNEQFF. Filled out from reference TRBV7-2 and TRBJ2-1, the complete variable domain reads GAGVSQSPSNKVTEKGKDVELRCDPISGHTALYWYRQSLGQGLEFLIYFQGNSAPDKSGLPSDRFSAERTGGSVSTLTIQRTQQEDSAVYLCASSLEMGQNEQFFGPGTRLTVL.